This T cell receptor beta chain was obtained from a study of cytomegalovirus exposure and HLA in healthy donors. Overall study results and limits: High specificity and sensitivity for cytomegalovirus status were reported for the classifier.

PCR was performed using 60 Vbeta and 13 Jbeta primers. Assay used: immunoSEQ multiplex PCR; TCRdb lists only in-frame clones, some missing. The sample carries roughly 20,000 clones, about 77% recorded once. V lost 6 bases and J 7 bases, leaving 16 bases between the germline ends. Germline CDR1 is MNHNY and CDR2 is SVGAGI (reference sequence). This CDR3 contains 14 residues. A word on this clone: Its matching antigen is unknown.

Source material: PBMCs. This TCR derives from a man aged 55 to 70 in good health and CMV-seronegative. The chain joins TRBV6-6 to TRBJ2-1; D is perhaps TRBD2 (6 bases). The chain's CDR3 is CASSRLEEANEQFF. CDR3 in DNA: TGTGCCAGCAGCCGACTAGAAGAGGCTAATGAGCAGTTCTTC.